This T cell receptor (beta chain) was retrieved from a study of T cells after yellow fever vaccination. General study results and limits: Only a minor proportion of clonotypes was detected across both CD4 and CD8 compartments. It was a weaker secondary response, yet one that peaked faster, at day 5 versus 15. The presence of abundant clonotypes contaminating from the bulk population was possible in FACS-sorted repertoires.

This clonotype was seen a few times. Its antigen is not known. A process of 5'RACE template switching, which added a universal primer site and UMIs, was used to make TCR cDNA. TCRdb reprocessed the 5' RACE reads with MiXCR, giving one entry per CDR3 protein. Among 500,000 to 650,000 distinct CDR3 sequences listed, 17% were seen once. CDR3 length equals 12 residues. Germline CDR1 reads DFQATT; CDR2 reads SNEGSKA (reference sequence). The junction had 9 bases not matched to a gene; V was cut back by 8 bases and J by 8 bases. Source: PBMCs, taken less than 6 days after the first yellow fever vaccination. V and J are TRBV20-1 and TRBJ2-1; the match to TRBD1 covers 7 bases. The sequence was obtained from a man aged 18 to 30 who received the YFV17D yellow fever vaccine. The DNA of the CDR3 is TGCAGTCAACCGGACAGGTCGGATGAGCAGTTCTTC. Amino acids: CSQPDRSDEQFF.